This TCR beta chain was sequenced in a study of CD8 T cells in Susac syndrome. Germline V gives CDR1 SEHNR, CDR2 FQNEAQ (reference sequence). This CDR3 spans 15 amino acids. TCR beta was sequenced from blood CD8+ and CD4+ T cells. FACS was used to enrich TEMRA cells, whereas the CD8+ and CD4+ T cells were obtained by negative isolation. About this clonotype itself: At one boundary the junction diverges from the germline segment, which might be a read error.

An amount of RNA that ranged from 0.5 to 1 ug was reverse transcribed with random hexamers. Amplification of TCR beta CDR3 used immunoSEQ multiplex PCR across 54 Vbeta and 13 Jbeta. TCRdb fed the immunoSEQ multiplex PCR reads into MiXCR, producing one record per CDR3 protein. The data show 65,000 to 75,000 distinct CDR3 sequences, more than 85% seen once. The V call is TRBV7-9, the J call TRBJ1-6, with a possible D match to TRBD1 (6 bases). Sequencing input: CD8+ T cells from PBMCs. This sequence originates from a human donor in good health. The CDR3 DNA reads as TGTGCCAGCAGCCCTCCAGGACAGACGGATTCTCCCCTCCACTTT. Encoded protein: CASSPPGQTDSPLHF.